This TCR beta chain was captured by sequencing in a study of T cells in Graves' hyperthyroidism and ophthalmopathy (dated by TCRdb to about 2019). In the study overall: Peripheral blood was collected at initial diagnosis, before any treatment. To identify TCR V-J signatures that set the groups apart, the researchers used a discovery cohort of 90 to 100 patients, made up of some 41 with Graves' ophthalmopathy and some 58 with stable Graves' hyperthyroidism. The 75 to 100 discovery patients were divided at random into training and test sets in a 7:3 ratio. After sampling, hyperthyroidism patients received methimazole starting at 30 mg daily, and ophthalmopathy patients received high-dose intravenous methylprednisolone. The study also compared thyroid tissue and blood T-cell repertoires from 5 to 7 Graves' hyperthyroidism patients. The paper reports TCR Vbeta CDR3 sequencing of more than 120 peripheral blood samples: under 45 ophthalmopathy, roughly 80 hyperthyroidism and around 17 progressor patients. Prospective prediction of ophthalmopathy was tested in an independent validation cohort consisting of 18 to 20 hyperthyroidism patients and around 16 patients who later progressed to ophthalmopathy.

CDR1 and CDR2 were assigned from the germline V gene (reference sequence) as LGHDT and YNNKEL. The cysteine opens and the phenylalanine closes a CDR3 of 16 amino acids. Only CDR3 DNA is held: 48 bases, read in frame from base 1. V is pruned by 2 bases and J by 2 bases, leaving 8 bases of the junction without a gene match. Moderately to severely active disease, a Clinical Activity Score of at least 3, a NOSPECS grade of at least 4, and a duration under 3 months were present in ophthalmopathy patients. Exclusion was applied to patients with uncontrolled infections, other autoimmune diseases, pregnancy or lactation. Diagnoses relied on clinical symptoms, serum thyroxine and TRAb, thyroid ultrasound and orbital computed tomography. PBMCs were isolated from approximately 10 ml of fresh peripheral blood by Ficoll-Paque density gradient centrifugation. Trizol reagent was used to extract total RNA, and RNA quality was then checked on an Agilent 2100 Bioanalyzer.

TCR beta CDR3 regions were amplified from RNA transcripts. For the first round of RT-PCR on the TCR CDR3, the HTBI primer set was used together with the Qiagen OneStep RT-PCR kit. The libraries were constructed in a second round of multiplex PCR and then size-selected and purified. Sequencing of the libraries was done on an Illumina HiSeq2000 using paired-end 100 bp reads. In the authors' own workflow: SOAPnuke was used to process the raw data, removing reads that contained adapters or uncalled bases, had a mean Phred below 15, or lacked an exact match to the constant primer or identifier. COPE v1.2.5 was used to merge the high-quality paired reads, and each unique nucleotide sequence was defined as a clonotype. MiTCR v1.1 was used to align the clonotypes against IMGT TRBV, TRBD and TRBJ reference segments. Only V-J combinations with frequency above 0.0001, covering 99% to 99.2% of repertoires, were analysed. The TCS score was defined as the ratio of F50 (clonal expansion) to E x V (chaos), calculated using BLOSUM62-based TCRdist between CDR3 peptides within each V-J. Welch's t-statistics and random forest reduced fewer than 600 V-J features to roughly 13, which were used in a naive Bayes classifier (R e1071). TCRdb took the public reads, trimmed them with fastp at Q25, ran MiXCR for clone calling and kept in-frame beta chains. Entries that share a CDR3 protein sequence are merged under the most common genes and DNA. The V and J calls shown here were made by TCRdb, not taken from the authors' results. The sample includes under 350,000 distinct CDR3 sequences, with roughly an eighth observed a single time. The ten largest make up 34% of the sample.

Ten or more counts support this clonotype. What this receptor recognizes is not known. Base qualities were left out, and no much larger clone turns up one base away. Findings and caveats that apply to the study as a whole: Most expanded thyroid clonotypes (frequency above 0.001) were also detected in blood, suggesting blood repertoires may reflect thyroid immune responses. Sample size was not statistically predetermined, and investigators were not blinded to group allocation. A 13 V-J signature model separated ophthalmopathy from stable hyperthyroidism, with 87.88% sensitivity and around 84% specificity in cross-validation and 80%/75% in testing. During validation, the model predicted progression to ophthalmopathy a median of around six months ahead of onset, with around 65% sensitivity and 72% to 80% specificity.

The chain employs TRBV3-1 and TRBJ2-7; 8 junctional bases match TRBD1. Sequenced: blood. The clonotype comes from a woman in her 40s with Graves' ophthalmopathy. The DNA sequence is TGTGCCAGCAGCCAAACCGGGACAGGCTCGACCTACGAGCAGTACTTC. The encoded protein is CASSQTGTGSTYEQYF.